The T cell receptor (beta chain) described here comes from a study of blood T cell repertoires in COVID-19. On the study more broadly: Spain, Italy and the United States supplied samples that represented acute and convalescent COVID-19. Sources were T cells, B-cell-depleted T cells, or PBMCs; the material itself was cDNA or gDNA.

V was pared by 2 bases and J by 6 bases, with 5 bases between. Germline-derived CDR1 and CDR2 are MDHEN and SYDVKM. The CDR3 covers 12 residues. Here immunoSEQ multiplex PCR was the method, and the copy in TCRdb shows in-frame clones only, minus some. The repertoire holds 170,000 or so clones, with about 85% as singletons. Participant-given clinical history determined each cohort assignment. Donors of Cohort 3 who recovered were those that had two negative PCRs, clearance, or symptom resolution. The receptor comes from a man between 40 and 49 years old who had recovered from COVID-19. V usage is TRBV28 and J usage is TRBJ1-5; D is unclear. Specimen: PBMCs or T cells enriched from blood (not recorded which). This CDR3 is CASSLRGQPQHF. As DNA, the CDR3 is TGTGCCAGCAGTTTACGAGGTCAGCCCCAGCATTTT. Full variable domain (rest looked up from reference TRBV28 and TRBJ1-5): DVKVTQSSRYLVKRTGEKVFLECVQDMDHENMFWYRQDPGLGLRLIYFSYDVKMKEKGDIPEGYSVSREKKERFSLILESASTNQTSMYLCASSLRGQPQHFGDGTRLSIL.